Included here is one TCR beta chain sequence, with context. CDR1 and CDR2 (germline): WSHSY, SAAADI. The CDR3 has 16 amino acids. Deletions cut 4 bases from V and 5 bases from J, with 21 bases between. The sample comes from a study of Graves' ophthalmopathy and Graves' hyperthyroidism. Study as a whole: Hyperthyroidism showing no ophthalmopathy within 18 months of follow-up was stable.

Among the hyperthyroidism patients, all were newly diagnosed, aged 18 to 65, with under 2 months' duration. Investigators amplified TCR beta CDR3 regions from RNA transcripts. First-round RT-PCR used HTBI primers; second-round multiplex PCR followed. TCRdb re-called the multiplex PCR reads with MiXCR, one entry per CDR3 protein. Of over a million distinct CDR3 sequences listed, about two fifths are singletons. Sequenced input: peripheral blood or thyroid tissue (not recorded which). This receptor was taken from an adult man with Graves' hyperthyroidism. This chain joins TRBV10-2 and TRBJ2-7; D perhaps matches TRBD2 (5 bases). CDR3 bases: TGCGCCAGCAGTGGGGCCACGAGCGGTGCGAGGCACGAGCAGTACTTC. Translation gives CASSGATSGARHEQYF.